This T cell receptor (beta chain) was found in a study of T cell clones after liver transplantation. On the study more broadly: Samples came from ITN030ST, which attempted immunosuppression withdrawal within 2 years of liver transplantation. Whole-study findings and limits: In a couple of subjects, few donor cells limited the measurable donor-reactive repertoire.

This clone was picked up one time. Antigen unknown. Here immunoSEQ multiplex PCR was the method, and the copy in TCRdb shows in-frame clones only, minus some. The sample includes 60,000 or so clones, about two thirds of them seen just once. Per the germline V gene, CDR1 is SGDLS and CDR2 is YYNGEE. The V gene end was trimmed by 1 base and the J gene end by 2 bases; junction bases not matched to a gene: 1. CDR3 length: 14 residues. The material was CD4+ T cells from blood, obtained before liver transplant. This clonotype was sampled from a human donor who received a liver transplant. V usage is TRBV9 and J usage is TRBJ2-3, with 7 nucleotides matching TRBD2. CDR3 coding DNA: TGTGCCAGCAGCGTACTAGCGGCCACAGATACGCAGTATTTT. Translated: CASSVLAATDTQYF.